One T cell receptor beta chain is described in this entry. The antigen is undetermined. Libraries were prepared by immunoSEQ multiplex PCR; TCRdb keeps only in-frame clonotypes and omits some of them. The sample has about 100,000 clones, approximately 92% seen once. From germline, CDR1 is KGHSH and CDR2 LQKENI. The CDR3 loop spans 15 amino acids. With V trimmed by 4 bases and J by 4 bases, 8 bases remained unmatched. These data are taken from a study of siplizumab effects on memory and regulatory T cells. General observations from the study: Fewer alloreactive sequences mapped to unstimulated CD4+ memory cells under siplizumab. Mappable CD4+ clones that were alloreactive averaged approximately 70% Treg-derived with siplizumab versus approximately 25% in controls. Naive T cells apparently outstripped memory cells in diversity and seemed major alloresponse contributors.

This TCR was recovered from a human donor in good health. The chain is built from TRBV18 and TRBJ2-7, with 9 bases fitting TRBD2. Sample: CD4+ T cells sorted from blood. In DNA form, the CDR3 reads TGTGCCAGCTCACGACGACTAGCGGAAGAATACGAGCAGTACTTC. This sequence encodes CASSRRLAEEYEQYF.